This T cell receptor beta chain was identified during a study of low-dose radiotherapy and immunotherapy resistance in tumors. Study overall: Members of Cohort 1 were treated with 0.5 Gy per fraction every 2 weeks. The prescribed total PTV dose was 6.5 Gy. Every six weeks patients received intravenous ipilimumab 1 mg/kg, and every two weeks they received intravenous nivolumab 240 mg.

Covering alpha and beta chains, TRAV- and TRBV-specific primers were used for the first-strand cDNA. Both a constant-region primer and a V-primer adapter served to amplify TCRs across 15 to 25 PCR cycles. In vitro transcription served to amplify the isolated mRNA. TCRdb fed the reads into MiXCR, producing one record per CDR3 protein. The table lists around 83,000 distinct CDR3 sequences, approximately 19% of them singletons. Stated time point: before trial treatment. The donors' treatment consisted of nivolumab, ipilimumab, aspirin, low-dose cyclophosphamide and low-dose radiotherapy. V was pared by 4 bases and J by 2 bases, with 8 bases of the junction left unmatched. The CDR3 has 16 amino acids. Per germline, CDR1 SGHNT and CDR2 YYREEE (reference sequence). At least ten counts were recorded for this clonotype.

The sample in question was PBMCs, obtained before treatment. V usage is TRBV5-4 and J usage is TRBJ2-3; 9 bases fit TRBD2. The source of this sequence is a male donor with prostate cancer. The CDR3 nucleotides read TGTGCCAGCAGCGCTGGGCTAGCGGGAAACACAGATACGCAGTATTTT. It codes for CASSAGLAGNTDTQYF. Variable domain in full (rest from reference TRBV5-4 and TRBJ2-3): ETGVTQSPTHLIKTRGQQVTLRCSSQSGHNTVSWYQQALGQGPQFIFQYYREEENGRGNFPPRFSGLQFPNYSSELNVNALELDDSALYLCASSAGLAGNTDTQYFGPGTRLTVL.